This TCR beta chain came from a study of breast tumors, draining lymph nodes, adjacent tissues. General observations from the study: That most tumor T cells come from lymph nodes remained unproven. Tumor TCR diversity was below lymph nodes but above nontumor tissue.

This clonotype has just a few counts. Its antigen is unknown. Germline trimming cut 8 bases from V and 3 bases from J; bases unmatched to any gene: 25. This CDR3 spans 19 amino acids. CDR1 and CDR2 from the germline V gene are MDHEN and SYDVKM. Samples came from axillary lymph nodes draining the breast cancer. MiXCR, applied by TCRdb to the multiplex PCR reads, yields one record per CDR3 protein. The table shows about 220,000 distinct CDR3 sequences, with 30% to 35% occurring only once. Sequenced: axillary lymph node tissue. This receptor was obtained from a female donor with breast cancer. Some clones in this sample may be carry-over from other donors' samples. The V gene is TRBV28, the J gene TRBJ2-7; TRBD2 matches 7 bases. The CDR3 sequence is CASSGLFGRLREFVYEQYF. Written as DNA, the CDR3 is TGTGCCAGCTCGGGGCTATTTGGACGTTTGCGGGAGTTCGTCTACGAGCAGTACTTC. Complete variable domain (other parts from reference TRBV28 and TRBJ2-7): DVKVTQSSRYLVKRTGEKVFLECVQDMDHENMFWYRQDPGLGLRLIYFSYDVKMKEKGDIPEGYSVSREKKERFSLILESASTNQTSMYLCASSGLFGRLREFVYEQYFGPGTRLTVT.